A single sample gave rise to the 8 T cell receptor beta chains below, sequenced in a study of cytomegalovirus exposure and HLA in healthy donors. A multiplex PCR was run with 60 Vbeta primers and 13 Jbeta primers. TCRdb's copy holds only in-frame clones and misses some; the assay was immunoSEQ multiplex PCR. The repertoire holds 200,000 or so clones, with more than 75% as singletons. The source material was PBMCs. These receptors all stem from a human donor in good health.

The chain recombines TRBV28 with TRBJ2-7; the match to TRBD2 covers 10 bases. The CDR3 extends over 15 amino acids. V dropped 6 bases and J dropped 4; count of bases not matched to a gene: 9. Germline V gives CDR1 MDHEN, CDR2 SYDVKM. The chain's CDR3 is CASRTRLAGVYEQYF. The CDR3 DNA follows: TGTGCCAGCAGGACAAGACTAGCGGGCGTATACGAGCAGTACTTC.

The rearrangement links TRBV9 to TRBJ2-1; 13 positions match TRBD2. Germline V gives CDR1 SGDLS, CDR2 YYNGEE. With V trimmed by 3 bases and J by 7 bases, 13 bases remained unmatched. This CDR3 spans 18 amino acids. The CDR3 sequence: CASSAGATSGGRLNEQFF. In DNA, the CDR3 is TGTGCCAGCAGCGCAGGAGCGACTAGCGGGGGGAGGTTGAATGAGCAGTTCTTC.

The V gene is TRBV29-1, the J gene TRBJ1-5; D uncertain. The CDR3 is made up of 15 amino acids. The germline V gene encodes CDR1 SQVTM and CDR2 ANQGSEA. V lost 4 bases and J lost 0, with 13 bases in between. CDR3 DNA sequence: TGCAGCGTTGTTGTACAGTCAAATAGCAATCAGCCCCAGCATTTT. Amino acid sequence: CSVVVQSNSNQPQHF.

In its sample, this clone was seen a few times. This rearrangement joins TRBV7-8 to TRBJ2-7; possible D gene TRBD1, 5 bases. V shed 9 bases and J shed 0 bases, with 18 bases lying between them. The CDR3 totals 15 residues. CDR1 SGHVS and CDR2 FQNEAQ come from the germline V gene. The CDR3 protein is CASTSGRANSYEQYF. CDR3 DNA sequence: TGTGCCAGTACCTCAGGCAGGGCCAACTCCTACGAGCAGTACTTC.

Only a few counts were recorded for this clone. This sequence joins TRBV2 and TRBJ2-7, with D possibly being TRBD1 (5 bases). Germline V lookup: CDR1 SNHLY, CDR2 FYNNEI. The CDR3 length is 14 residues. Trimming cost V 5 bases and J 0 bases, with 11 bases left between them. CDR3 coding DNA: TGTGCCAGCAGTTCCGACAGACACTCCTACGAGCAGTACTTC. Translation gives CASSSDRHSYEQYF.

In this sample, this clone turned up a few times. The V and J genes are TRBV4-2 and TRBJ2-1; 8 positions match TRBD2. From germline, CDR1 is LGHNA and CDR2 YNFKEQ. V lost 0 bases and J lost 7; bases outside the gene matches: 5. This CDR3 has 15 residues. CDR3 sequence reads: CASSQELAEGNEQFF. CDR3 in DNA: TGTGCCAGCAGCCAAGAACTAGCGGAGGGGAATGAGCAGTTCTTC.

The chain employs TRBV28 and TRBJ1-4; TRBD1 might be the D (6 bases). The V end was cut by 8 bases, the J end by 11 bases, with 21 bases between. Per the germline V gene, CDR1 is MDHEN and CDR2 is SYDVKM. The CDR3 is 14 amino acids. The CDR3 DNA follows: TGTGCCAGCGTTCTCCGGGACACACCATCTAAACTGTTTTTT. This encodes CASVLRDTPSKLFF.

A few counts support this clone. The chain uses TRBV27 and TRBJ1-4, with D possibly matching TRBD1 (6 bases). V shed 4 bases and J shed 15 bases, with 15 bases lying between them. The germline gives CDR1 MNHEY, CDR2 SMNVEV (reference sequence). The CDR3 sequence is 12 residues long. The CDR3 nucleotides read TGTGCCAGCAGTTCCAATCCAGGGGAGTTGTTTTTT. Translation: CASSSNPGELFF.